The rows below give T cell receptor beta chains drawn from one sample of a study of T-cell memory formation after mild COVID-19. Using its own MiXCR run on the 5' RACE reads, TCRdb lists one record per CDR3 protein. The repertoire holds fewer than 150,000 distinct CDR3 sequences, approximately 5.9% seen once, with 2% to 2.5% in the top ten. Sequenced sample: PBMCs or a T cell subset sorted from them (not recorded which). Receptor source: an adult woman who had mild COVID-19 (a few samples of this study predate the infection). Cell type and time point are not known. Each CDR3 is given with its conserved first and last residue. D genes are given only for firm matches. Only part of the rows carry a size: once, few, many, or a class if the clone is expanded.

v_gene	abundance	d_gene	j_gene	CDR3nt	CDR3aa
TRBV7-9	.	.	TRBJ2-7	TGTGCCAGCAGTCCAGGTACCGGTCCGGACTACGAGCAGTACTTC	CASSPGTGPDYEQYF
TRBV4-2	few	TRBD2	TRBJ2-7	TGTGCCAGCAGCCAAGGGGGGACTAGCGGGAGCTACGAGCAGTACTTC	CASSQGGTSGSYEQYF
TRBV7-9	.	.	TRBJ2-2	TGTGCCAGCAGCCGGGATATGGGCACCGGGGAGCTGTTTTTT	CASSRDMGTGELFF
TRBV5-1	medium-sized	.	TRBJ2-3	TGCGCCAGCAGCGTCCGGGACCTCAGCCGTTACACAGATACGCAGTATTTT	CASSVRDLSRYTDTQYF
TRBV2	.	.	TRBJ2-2	TGTGCCAGCAGGTGGACGGAAGCGAACACCGGGGAGCTGTTTTTT	CASRWTEANTGELFF
TRBV12-3/TRBV12-4	many	TRBD1	TRBJ1-6	TGTGCCAGCAGCACAGGGGGGGAGAATTCACCCCTCCACTTT	CASSTGGENSPLHF
TRBV12-3/TRBV12-4	few	.	TRBJ2-7	TGTGCCAGCAGACTATTAGCCTACGAGCAGTACTTC	CASRLLAYEQYF
TRBV5-1	many	.	TRBJ2-5	TGCGCCAGCAGCTCCCTACTAGAGACCCAGTACTTC	CASSSLLETQYF
TRBV7-9	many	.	TRBJ2-7	TGTGCCAGCAGCTCTTATTCCGGGACCCAGACCTACGAGCAGTACTTC	CASSSYSGTQTYEQYF
TRBV6-5	few	TRBD2	TRBJ2-3	TGTGCCAGCAGTTACCGACTAGCGGGACCTAGCACAGATACGCAGTATTTT	CASSYRLAGPSTDTQYF
TRBV5-1	few	TRBD2	TRBJ2-2	TGCGCCAGCAGACCCTGGTTTGCGGGAGGCTCCACCGGGGAGCTGTTTTTT	CASRPWFAGGSTGELFF
TRBV7-2	.	TRBD2	TRBJ2-4	TGTGCCAGCAGCCTTTTGGGACTAGCGGGAGGAAGAGACATTCAGTACTTC	CASSLLGLAGGRDIQYF
TRBV14	few	TRBD1	TRBJ2-7	TGTGCCAGCAGCCGTCTCCGGGACAGCTACTACGAGCAGTACTTC	CASSRLRDSYYEQYF
TRBV7-9	many	.	TRBJ1-1	TGTGCCAGCAGCTTATTTGGGGGGAACACTGAAGCTTTCTTT	CASSLFGGNTEAFF
TRBV20-1	few	TRBD2	TRBJ2-3	TGCAGTGCTAGGATAGCGGGTAGCACAGATACGCAGTATTTT	CSARIAGSTDTQYF